The text below deals with one T cell receptor beta chain. Authors' data handling: Reference gene primer amplification in the assay estimated nucleated cell counts. Profiling relied on immunoSEQ multiplex PCR, and the TCRdb table lists in-frame clones only, not all of them. D and trimming were read from the DNA, whereas the V and J calls and clone size are those reported in that table. The sample holds about 92,000 clones, over 60% seen once. The data belong to a study of blood T cell repertoires in COVID-19. The wider study: Collection of acute and convalescent COVID-19 samples took place in the United States, Italy and Spain. In each case, the material was cDNA or gDNA derived from T cells, B-cell-depleted T cells, or PBMCs.

Sequencing was performed on peripheral blood. This receptor was obtained from a man aged 50 or older who had recovered from COVID-19.

Here the CDR3 DNA reads TGTGCCAGCTCACCTACGACAGGGGGCAATTCACCCCTCCACTTT. Protein: CASSPTTGGNSPLHF. The chain links TRBV18 to TRBJ1-6; 10 bases align to TRBD1. Germline CDR1 KGHSH, CDR2 LQKENI. The length of the CDR3 is 15 residues. Trimming removed 3 bases from V and 7 bases from J; junction bases left unmatched: 3. The full variable domain, with the rest looked up from reference TRBV18 and TRBJ1-6, is NAGVMQNPRHLVRRRGQEARLRCSPMKGHSHVYWYRQLPEEGLKFMVYLQKENIIDESGMPKERFSAEFPKEGPSILRIQQVVRGDSAAYFCASSPTTGGNSPLHFGNGTRLTVT.